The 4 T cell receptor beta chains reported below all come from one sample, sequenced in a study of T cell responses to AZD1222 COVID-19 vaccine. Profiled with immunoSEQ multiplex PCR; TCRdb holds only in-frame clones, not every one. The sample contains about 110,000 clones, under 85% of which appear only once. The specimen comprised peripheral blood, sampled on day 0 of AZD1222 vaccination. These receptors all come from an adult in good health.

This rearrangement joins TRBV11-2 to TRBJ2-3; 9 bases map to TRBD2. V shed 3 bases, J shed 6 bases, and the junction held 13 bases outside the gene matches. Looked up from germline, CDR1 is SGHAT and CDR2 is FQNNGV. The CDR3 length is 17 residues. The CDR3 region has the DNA TGTGCCAGCAGCTTTAAGAAAGGGACTAGCTTGTGGGATACGCAGTATTTT. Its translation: CASSFKKGTSLWDTQYF.

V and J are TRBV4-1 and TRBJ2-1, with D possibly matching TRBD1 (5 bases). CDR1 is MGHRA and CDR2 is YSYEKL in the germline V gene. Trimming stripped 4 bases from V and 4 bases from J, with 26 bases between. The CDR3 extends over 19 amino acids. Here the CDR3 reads CASSPLKGVDFILYNEQFF. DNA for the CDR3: TGCGCCAGCAGCCCTTTAAAAGGGGTTGATTTTATTTTGTACAATGAGCAGTTCTTC.

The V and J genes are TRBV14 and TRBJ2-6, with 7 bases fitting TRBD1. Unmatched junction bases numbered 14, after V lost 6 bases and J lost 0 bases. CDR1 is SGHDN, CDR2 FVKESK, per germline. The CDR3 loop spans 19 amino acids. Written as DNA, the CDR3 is TGTGCCAGCAGGCTCTACAGGGGTCTGACGCACTCTGGGGCCAACGTCCTGACTTTC. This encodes CASRLYRGLTHSGANVLTF. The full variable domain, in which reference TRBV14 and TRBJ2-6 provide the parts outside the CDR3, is EAGVTQFPSHSVIEKGQTVTLRCDPISGHDNLYWYRRVMGKEIKFLLHFVKESKQDESGMPNNRFLAERTGGTYSTLKVQPAELEDSGVYFCASRLYRGLTHSGANVLTFGAGSRLTVL.

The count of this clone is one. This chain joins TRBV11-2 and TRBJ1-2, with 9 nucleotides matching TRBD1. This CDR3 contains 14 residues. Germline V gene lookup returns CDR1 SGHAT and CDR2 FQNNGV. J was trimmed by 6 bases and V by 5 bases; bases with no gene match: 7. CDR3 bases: TGTGCCAGCAGCAAGAGTGGACAGGGGCATGGCTACACCTTC. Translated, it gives CASSKSGQGHGYTF.